This is a list of T cell receptor beta chains from one sample in a study of T cells after yellow fever vaccination. Using its own MiXCR run on the 5' RACE reads, TCRdb lists one record per CDR3 protein. This table holds about 350,000 distinct CDR3 sequences, around 12% found once. The sequencing here drew on CD4+ T cells sorted from PBMCs, taken 15 days after the yellow fever booster vaccination. All receptors come from a man between 18 and 35 years old who received the YFV17D yellow fever vaccine. Both conserved end residues are part of each CDR3. D genes are given only for firm matches. Some rows mark clone size as missing; the rest say once, few, many or name a class of expanded clone.

clone size: many; D gene: -; J gene: TRBJ2-2; V gene: TRBV4-3; CDR3 DNA: TGCGCCAGCAGCCAAGTCACCGGGGCGTCCGGGGAGCTGTTTTTT; CDR3 protein: CASSQVTGASGELFF
clone size: few; D gene: -; J gene: TRBJ1-2; V gene: TRBV20-1; CDR3 DNA: TGCAGTGCTAGGGGTAGCTCTAACTATGGCTACACCTTC; CDR3 protein: CSARGSSNYGYTF
clone size: many; D gene: TRBD1; J gene: TRBJ2-7; V gene: TRBV12-3/TRBV12-4; CDR3 DNA: TGTGCCAGCAGTTCGGGCAGGGGGCGTGAGCAGTACTTC; CDR3 protein: CASSSGRGREQYF
clone size: few; D gene: -; J gene: TRBJ2-1; V gene: TRBV5-6; CDR3 DNA: TGTGCCAGCAGATCGGGACTTGCCCTGAGCTCCTACAATGAGCAGTTCTTC; CDR3 protein: CASRSGLALSSYNEQFF
clone size: -; D gene: -; J gene: TRBJ2-5; V gene: TRBV24-1; CDR3 DNA: TGTGCCACCAGTGACCGGCCAGACCAAGAGACCCAGTACTTC; CDR3 protein: CATSDRPDQETQYF
clone size: -; D gene: -; J gene: TRBJ1-4; V gene: TRBV15; CDR3 DNA: TGTGCCACCAGCAGAGAAGGTGGTCAGTATGAAAAACTGTTTTTT; CDR3 protein: CATSREGGQYEKLFF
clone size: once; D gene: TRBD2; J gene: TRBJ2-3; V gene: TRBV20-1; CDR3 DNA: TGCAGTCCCAGCGGGGGGCAGACAGATACGCAGTATTTT; CDR3 protein: CSPSGGQTDTQYF
clone size: few; D gene: -; J gene: TRBJ2-3; V gene: TRBV18; CDR3 DNA: TGTGCCAGCTCACTGGGGACCCTCCCAGATACGCAGTATTTT; CDR3 protein: CASSLGTLPDTQYF
clone size: few; D gene: TRBD1; J gene: TRBJ2-4; V gene: TRBV7-2; CDR3 DNA: TGTGCCAGCAGCCACGATCCGCAGGACAGGGAAGGACCCCTAGCCAAAAACATTCAGTACTTC; CDR3 protein: CASSHDPQDREGPLAKNIQYF
clone size: -; D gene: -; J gene: TRBJ2-1; V gene: TRBV7-9; CDR3 DNA: TGTGCCAGCAGCTCAGGTCAGTACCGGCAGTTCTTC; CDR3 protein: CASSSGQYRQFF
clone size: -; D gene: -; J gene: TRBJ2-5; V gene: TRBV20-1; CDR3 DNA: TGCAGTGCTAGGGGCCGGTTGTGGTACCAAGAGACCCAGTACTTC; CDR3 protein: CSARGRLWYQETQYF
clone size: -; D gene: TRBD1; J gene: TRBJ1-6; V gene: TRBV6-2/TRBV6-3; CDR3 DNA: TGTGCCAGCAGTCCTCTGGACAGGGGAGGATCACCCCTCCACTTT; CDR3 protein: CASSPLDRGGSPLHF
clone size: many; D gene: -; J gene: TRBJ2-3; V gene: TRBV7-9; CDR3 DNA: TGTGCCAGCAGCTTCGGCACGGACCCCACAGATACGCAGTATTTT; CDR3 protein: CASSFGTDPTDTQYF
clone size: few; D gene: TRBD1; J gene: TRBJ1-2; V gene: TRBV5-1; CDR3 DNA: TGCGCCAGCAGCCTAATGACAGGGCCCACGGAGGGCTACACCTTC; CDR3 protein: CASSLMTGPTEGYTF
clone size: few; D gene: -; J gene: TRBJ2-1; V gene: TRBV28; CDR3 DNA: TGTGCCAGCAGTCCCTCAGGCCTGTACAATGAGCAGTTCTTC; CDR3 protein: CASSPSGLYNEQFF
clone size: few; D gene: -; J gene: TRBJ1-6; V gene: TRBV12-3/TRBV12-4; CDR3 DNA: TGTGCCAGCAGTCCCCGTGTGGGGAATTCACCCCTCCACTTT; CDR3 protein: CASSPRVGNSPLHF
clone size: few; D gene: TRBD1; J gene: TRBJ1-2; V gene: TRBV5-1; CDR3 DNA: TGCGCCAGCAGCTTGGAGGGACAGGGCCGGGAAGGCTACACCTTC; CDR3 protein: CASSLEGQGREGYTF
clone size: many; D gene: -; J gene: TRBJ2-7; V gene: TRBV10-2; CDR3 DNA: TGCGCCAGCATAAGAGGCCGACCCTCCTACGAGCAGTACTTC; CDR3 protein: CASIRGRPSYEQYF
clone size: few; D gene: TRBD1; J gene: TRBJ1-1; V gene: TRBV20-1; CDR3 DNA: TGCAGTGCCAGAGGGGGGACAGTGAACACTGAAGCTTTCTTT; CDR3 protein: CSARGGTVNTEAFF
clone size: few; D gene: -; J gene: TRBJ2-6; V gene: TRBV27; CDR3 DNA: TGTGCCAGCAGTTTATCGGGACGGTATTCTGGGGCCAACGTCCTGACTTTC; CDR3 protein: CASSLSGRYSGANVLTF
clone size: many; D gene: -; J gene: TRBJ2-3; V gene: TRBV4-2; CDR3 DNA: TGTGCCAGCAGCGGGGCACCCGCAGATACGCAGTATTTT; CDR3 protein: CASSGAPADTQYF
clone size: few; D gene: TRBD2; J gene: TRBJ2-1; V gene: TRBV28; CDR3 DNA: TGTGCCAGCAGCCTACCTAGCGGGGGGGCCAGTGAGCAGTTCTTC; CDR3 protein: CASSLPSGGASEQFF
clone size: -; D gene: -; J gene: TRBJ1-5; V gene: TRBV4-2; CDR3 DNA: TGTGCCAGCAGCCAAGATTTGATTAGGCGGGGGCGCAATCAGCCCCAGCATTTT; CDR3 protein: CASSQDLIRRGRNQPQHF
clone size: -; D gene: -; J gene: TRBJ2-2; V gene: TRBV27; CDR3 DNA: TGTGCCAGCAGTTCCCACACACAGGGTGGGAGGGAGCTGTTTTTT; CDR3 protein: CASSSHTQGGRELFF
clone size: -; D gene: TRBD2; J gene: TRBJ2-7; V gene: TRBV9; CDR3 DNA: TGTGCCAGCAGCGTAGGCGGGGGGAACGAGCAGTACTTC; CDR3 protein: CASSVGGGNEQYF
clone size: -; D gene: TRBD2; J gene: TRBJ2-5; V gene: TRBV20-1; CDR3 DNA: TGCAGTGCTAGACTAGCGGGGGGATCAGGGGAGACCCAGTACTTC; CDR3 protein: CSARLAGGSGETQYF
clone size: -; D gene: -; J gene: TRBJ2-2; V gene: TRBV28; CDR3 DNA: TGTGCCAGCAGCTCTACCCTGACAGTGAACACCGGGGAGCTGTTTTTT; CDR3 protein: CASSSTLTVNTGELFF
clone size: -; D gene: TRBD2; J gene: TRBJ2-1; V gene: TRBV19; CDR3 DNA: TGTGCCAGTAGTATAACTAGCGGGGGGGGCTCCTACAATGAGCAGTTCTTC; CDR3 protein: CASSITSGGGSYNEQFF
clone size: few; D gene: TRBD1; J gene: TRBJ1-1; V gene: TRBV7-3; CDR3 DNA: TGTGCCAGCAGCTTACGAGGGACAGTTCGGAACACTGAAGCTTTCTTT; CDR3 protein: CASSLRGTVRNTEAFF
clone size: many; D gene: -; J gene: TRBJ2-3; V gene: TRBV7-2; CDR3 DNA: TGTGCCAGCAGCTTAGGGCCGGGGGCAGATACGCAGTATTTT; CDR3 protein: CASSLGPGADTQYF
clone size: many; D gene: -; J gene: TRBJ1-5; V gene: TRBV20-1; CDR3 DNA: TGCAGTGCTAGAATTAGTGACAATCAGCCCCAGCATTTT; CDR3 protein: CSARISDNQPQHF
clone size: few; D gene: -; J gene: TRBJ1-1; V gene: TRBV7-9; CDR3 DNA: TGTGCCAGCAGCTCACCCACGGGGGCTAGGACTGAAGCTTTCTTT; CDR3 protein: CASSSPTGARTEAFF